This T cell receptor (beta chain) appears in the sequencing data of a study of memory CD8 T cells in hepatitis C reinfection. About the study: Samples before reinfection came 55 to 20 weeks prior to detection. Study outcomes and limitations: Only four to six donors prevented definitive conclusions about public clonotypes.

As concerns this clone: Its antigen is unknown.

Some clones are missing from TCRdb's copy, which holds only in-frame ones; the method was immunoSEQ multiplex PCR. This sample has under 60,000 clones; approximately 89% occur once, and the top ten carry around 1%. Time point described: pre-reinfection, 55 to 20 weeks before reinfection detection. The sorted cells went straight to TCR sequencing with no prior in vitro expansion. The Montreal HEPCO cohort supplied donors who inject drugs. At all three reinfection time points, viable CD3+ CD8+ CD45RO- cells from two donors served as controls. Trimming cost V 0 bases and J 5 bases; bases outside gene matches: 5. The CDR3 length is 16 residues. Germline lookup yields CDR1 KGHSH and CDR2 LQKENI.

The TCR originated in a young man with hepatitis C virus infection. Input material: naive CD8+ T cells sorted from blood. This chain uses TRBV18 with TRBJ2-7; 12 positions agree with TRBD1. The chain's CDR3 is CASSPPFGTGGHEQYF. Here the CDR3 DNA reads TGTGCCAGCTCACCACCGTTTGGGACAGGGGGCCACGAGCAGTACTTC.